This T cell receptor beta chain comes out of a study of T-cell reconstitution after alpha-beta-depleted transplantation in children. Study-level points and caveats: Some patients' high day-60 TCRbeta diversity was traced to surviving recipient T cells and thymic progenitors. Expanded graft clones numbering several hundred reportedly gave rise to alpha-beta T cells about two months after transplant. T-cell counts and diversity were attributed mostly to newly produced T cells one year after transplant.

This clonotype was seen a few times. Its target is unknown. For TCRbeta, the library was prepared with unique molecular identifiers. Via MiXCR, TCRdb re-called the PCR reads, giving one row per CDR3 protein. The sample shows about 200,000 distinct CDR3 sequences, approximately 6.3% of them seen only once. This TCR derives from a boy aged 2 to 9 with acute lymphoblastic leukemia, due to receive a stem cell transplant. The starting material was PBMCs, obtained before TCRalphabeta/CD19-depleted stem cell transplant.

CDR3 in DNA: TGTGCCAGCAACGATCAGACACAATCCTACGAGCAGTACTTC. Translated: CASNDQTQSYEQYF. The chain has TRBV12-3 or TRBV12-4 and TRBJ2-7; D ambiguous. With 7 bases removed from V and 1 base from J, the gap between germline ends came to 14 bases. The CDR3 spans 14 residues.